Each of the 11 T cell receptor beta chains below was sequenced from the same sample in a study of blood T cell repertoires in COVID-19 (dated by TCRdb to 2018 to 2020). Library generation was performed with the immunoSEQ multiplex PCR assay. In TCRdb, the immuneACCESS table is reduced to in-frame sequences with V and J assigned. These tables do not hold every clone; where another copy was compared, an unresolved V gene accounts for under half, and the others remain unexplained. The sample table contains 250,000 to 300,000 clones; only one count was recorded for approximately 91% of them. Around 13% of the sample is taken by the ten largest. The sample comprised peripheral blood. These receptors came from an older woman with acute or convalescent COVID-19.

This clone was counted between two and nine times. A junction end diverges from the germline sequence, so it may reflect a read error. This chain joins TRBV7-7 and TRBJ2-1, with TRBD2 matching over 10 bases. Germline assignment: CDR1 SSHAT and CDR2 FNYEAQ (reference sequence). CDR3 length: 13 residues. The DNA for the CDR3 is TGTGCTAGCAGCCCAACGGGACTAGCGGAGCAGTTCTTC. The encoded protein is CASSPTGLAEQFF.

The rearrangement joins TRBV19 to TRBJ2-7; D is unresolved. The CDR3 sequence is 13 residues long. Germline CDR1 reads LNHDA; CDR2 reads SQIVND (reference sequence). The V gene lost 1 base and the J gene lost 2 bases, with 6 bases spanning the gap. The CDR3, as DNA: TGTGCCAGTAGTATAGCCCAGGCCTACGAGCAGTACTTC. Translated, it gives CASSIAQAYEQYF.

V gene TRBV5-4 combines with J gene TRBJ2-5; 8 bases agree with TRBD2. CDR3 length equals 16 residues. CDR1 and CDR2 from the germline V gene are SGHNT and YYREEE (reference sequence). The trim removed 2 bases at V and 0 bases at J, leaving 6 bases unmatched. CDR3: CASSLSGGIYQETQYF. The CDR3 bases are TGTGCCAGCAGCTTAAGCGGGGGAATTTACCAAGAGACCCAGTACTTC.

The chain carries TRBV30 and TRBJ1-3, with TRBD1 as a possible D gene (6 bases). V was trimmed by 2 bases and J by 3 bases, leaving 11 bases between them. Germline V CDR1 and CDR2: GTSNPN, SVGIG (reference sequence). This CDR3 is 14 amino acids long. Written as DNA, the CDR3 is TGTGCCTGGAGTAAGGGGGACGGTGGAAACACCATATATTTT. This sequence encodes CAWSKGDGGNTIYF.

In nucleotides, the CDR3 is TGTGCCAGCAGCCAACAACAGGGGGCCGGGGAGCTGTTTTTT. Translated, it gives CASSQQQGAGELFF. This chain joins TRBV14 and TRBJ2-2; TRBD1 matches at 8 bases. Germline CDR1 reads SGHDN; CDR2 reads FVKESK. The CDR3 is made up of 14 amino acids. After removal of 2 bases from V and 6 bases from J, the junction contained 2 bases not matched to a gene.

The CDR3 DNA reads TGTGCCAGTAGTACCTTAGCGGGGGGGGGAGATACGCAGTATTTT. Its translation: CASSTLAGGGDTQYF. This chain uses TRBV19 with TRBJ2-3, with TRBD2 identical over 11 bases. Germline V gives CDR1 LNHDA, CDR2 SQIVND (reference sequence). V was pared by 4 bases and J by 5 bases, with 5 bases of the junction left unmatched. This CDR3 contains 15 residues.

The V and J genes are TRBV7-9 and TRBJ2-7, with D unresolved. Germline CDR1 SEHNR, CDR2 FQNEAQ (reference sequence). The CDR3 is 12 residues long. V was trimmed by 5 bases and J by 3 bases, leaving 8 bases between them. The CDR3 nucleotides are TGTGCCAGCAGCCGCCCCGGCTACGAGCAGTACTTC. Translation gives CASSRPGYEQYF.

The rearrangement joins TRBV5-1 to TRBJ2-1; 10 bases line up with TRBD1. CDR3 size: 14 residues. Trimming removed 5 bases from V and 3 bases from J; junction bases left unmatched: 2. The germline CDR1 and CDR2 sequences are SGHRS and YFSETQ. The CDR3 bases are TGCGCCAGCAGTCGGACAGGGGGCTACAATGAGCAGTTCTTC. Protein: CASSRTGGYNEQFF.

This clone was seen a single time. The genes are TRBV7-3 and TRBJ2-5, with TRBD1 identical over 8 bases. Germline assignment: CDR1 SGHTA and CDR2 FQGTGA. The ends lost 5 bases at V and 4 bases at J; junction bases unmatched: 12. This CDR3 region has 16 residues. Here the CDR3 DNA reads TGTGCCAGCAGCCCCTTCCAAACGACAGGGGCAGAGACCCAGTACTTC. This codes for CASSPFQTTGAETQYF.

The chain's CDR3 is CASLYGGYEQYF. The CDR3 DNA reads TGTGCCAGCCTGTATGGGGGGTACGAGCAGTACTTC. V and J are TRBV2 and TRBJ2-7, with a possible D match to TRBD2 (6 bases). Germline assignment: CDR1 SNHLY and CDR2 FYNNEI. The germline V and J ends were trimmed by 8 bases and 4 bases, with 12 bases remaining between them. This CDR3 has 12 amino acids.

J is TRBJ2-4 and V is TRBV30, with TRBD2 matching 14 bases. Germline V lookup: CDR1 GTSNPN, CDR2 SVGIG (reference sequence). The CDR3 length is 19 residues. V shed 1 base, J shed 4 bases, and the junction held 12 bases outside the gene matches. CDR3 in DNA: TGTGCCTGGAGTGCCGAAAGACTAGCGGGAGGGCCAGATAAAAACATTCAGTACTTC. It encodes CAWSAERLAGGPDKNIQYF.